This record looks at one T cell receptor beta chain sequence and its context. The antigen remains undetermined. The sample belongs to a study of radiotherapy plus CTLA-4 blockade in lung cancer. Turning to the study itself: Objective response was observed in approximately 18% of patients, and disease control in about 30%.

Enrolled patients, whose metastatic non-small-cell lung cancer was chemo-refractory, received focal radiation plus CTLA-4 blockade with ipilimumab. With 4 bases clipped from V and 4 bases from J, the junction kept 6 bases outside the gene matches. From germline, CDR1 is SSHAT and CDR2 FNYEAQ (reference sequence). The CDR3 spans 15 residues. Produced via immunoSEQ multiplex PCR; TCRdb's table is partial and in-frame only. Altogether about 76,000 clones are present, less than 85% being singletons, with the ten largest covering about 0.79%. General study results and limits: Strongest reported response predictors: early blood clone changes and post-radiation interferon-beta. Clones derived from tumor TCRs expanded in blood after radiotherapy plus ipilimumab.

Specimen: peripheral blood, collected from a patient treated with radiotherapy plus ipilimumab. The receptor's source is a human donor with non-small cell lung cancer who had stable disease on radiotherapy plus ipilimumab. V is TRBV7-7 and J is TRBJ2-2; TRBD1 matches at 7 bases. The CDR3 coding sequence is TGTGCCAGCAGCTCATCCGGGACAGTCACCGGGGAGCTGTTTTTT. This gives the protein CASSSSGTVTGELFF.